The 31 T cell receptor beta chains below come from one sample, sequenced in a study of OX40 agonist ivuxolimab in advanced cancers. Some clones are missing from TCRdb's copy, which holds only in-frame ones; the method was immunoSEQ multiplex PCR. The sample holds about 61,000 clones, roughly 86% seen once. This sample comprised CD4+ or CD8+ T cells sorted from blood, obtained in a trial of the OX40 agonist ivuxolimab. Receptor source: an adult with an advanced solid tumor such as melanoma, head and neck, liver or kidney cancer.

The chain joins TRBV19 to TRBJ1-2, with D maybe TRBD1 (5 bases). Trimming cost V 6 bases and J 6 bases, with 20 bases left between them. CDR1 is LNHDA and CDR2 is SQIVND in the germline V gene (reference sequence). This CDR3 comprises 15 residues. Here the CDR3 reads CASRPLRVRVDGYTF. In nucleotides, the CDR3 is TGTGCCAGTAGGCCCCTGAGAGTCAGGGTGGATGGCTACACCTTC.

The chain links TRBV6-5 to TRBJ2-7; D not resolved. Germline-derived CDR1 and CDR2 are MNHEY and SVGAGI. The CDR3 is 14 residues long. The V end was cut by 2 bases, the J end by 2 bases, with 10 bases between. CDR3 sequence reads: CASSYKRVAYEQYF. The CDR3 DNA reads TGTGCCAGCAGTTACAAAAGGGTGGCCTACGAGCAGTACTTC.

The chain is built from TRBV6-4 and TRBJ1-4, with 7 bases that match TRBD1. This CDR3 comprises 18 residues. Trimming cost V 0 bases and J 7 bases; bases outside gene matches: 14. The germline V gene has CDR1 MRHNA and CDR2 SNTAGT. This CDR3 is CASSDSGQVLRRFEKLFF. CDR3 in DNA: TGTGCCAGCAGTGACTCTGGACAGGTTCTTCGTCGGTTTGAAAAACTGTTTTTT.

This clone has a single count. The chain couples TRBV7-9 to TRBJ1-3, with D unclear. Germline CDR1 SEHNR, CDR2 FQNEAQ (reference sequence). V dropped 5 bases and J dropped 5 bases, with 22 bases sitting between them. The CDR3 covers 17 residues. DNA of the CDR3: TGTGCCAGCAGCCCCCAGACGAGTCCCTTATCTCGAAACACCATATATTTT. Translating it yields CASSPQTSPLSRNTIYF.

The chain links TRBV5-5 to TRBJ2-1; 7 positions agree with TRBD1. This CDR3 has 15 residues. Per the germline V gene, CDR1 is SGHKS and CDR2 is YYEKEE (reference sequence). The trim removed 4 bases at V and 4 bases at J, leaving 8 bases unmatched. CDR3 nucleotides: TGTGCCAGCAGCCCAACCGGGACAGTTTACAATGAGCAGTTCTTC. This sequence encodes CASSPTGTVYNEQFF.

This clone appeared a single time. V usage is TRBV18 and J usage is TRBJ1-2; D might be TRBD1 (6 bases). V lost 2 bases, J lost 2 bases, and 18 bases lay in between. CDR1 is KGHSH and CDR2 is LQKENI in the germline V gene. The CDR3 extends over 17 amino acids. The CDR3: CASSPGLGGGPNYGYTF. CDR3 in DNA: TGTGCCAGCTCACCAGGACTAGGGGGGGGACCAAACTATGGCTACACCTTC.

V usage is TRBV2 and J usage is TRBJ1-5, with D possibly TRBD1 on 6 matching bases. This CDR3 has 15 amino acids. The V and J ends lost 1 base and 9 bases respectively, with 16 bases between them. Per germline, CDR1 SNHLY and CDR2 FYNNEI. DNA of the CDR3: TGTGCCAGCAGTGAAGTTCGGCAGCGAGGGGGGCCCCAGCATTTT. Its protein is CASSEVRQRGGPQHF.

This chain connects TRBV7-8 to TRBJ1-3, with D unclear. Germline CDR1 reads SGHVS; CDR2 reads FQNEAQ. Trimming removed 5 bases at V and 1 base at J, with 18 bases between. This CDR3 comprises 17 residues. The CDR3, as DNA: TGTGCCAGCAGCCAAGTCGGTCTAGGCGCTTCTGGAAACACCATATATTTT. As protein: CASSQVGLGASGNTIYF.

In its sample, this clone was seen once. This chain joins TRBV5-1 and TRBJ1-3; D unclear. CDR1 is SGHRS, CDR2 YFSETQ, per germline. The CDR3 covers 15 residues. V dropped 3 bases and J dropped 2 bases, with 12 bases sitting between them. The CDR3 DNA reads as TGCGCCAGCAGCTCGGACGGAGCCCCTGGAAACACCATATATTTT. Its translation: CASSSDGAPGNTIYF.

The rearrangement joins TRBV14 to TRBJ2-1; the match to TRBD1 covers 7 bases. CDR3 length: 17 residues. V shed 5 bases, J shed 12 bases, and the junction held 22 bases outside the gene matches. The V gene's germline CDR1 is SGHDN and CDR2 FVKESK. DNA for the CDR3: TGTGCCAGCAGCGGGTCGTTCGTGACAGGGAAGGTTATGGGGCAGTTCTTC. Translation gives CASSGSFVTGKVMGQFF.

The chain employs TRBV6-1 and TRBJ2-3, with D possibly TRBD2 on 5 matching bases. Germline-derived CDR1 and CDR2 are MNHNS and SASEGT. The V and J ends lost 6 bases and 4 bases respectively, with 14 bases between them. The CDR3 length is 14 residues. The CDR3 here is CASRTGLEADTQYF. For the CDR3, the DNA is TGTGCCAGCAGAACGGGGTTGGAGGCAGATACGCAGTATTTT.

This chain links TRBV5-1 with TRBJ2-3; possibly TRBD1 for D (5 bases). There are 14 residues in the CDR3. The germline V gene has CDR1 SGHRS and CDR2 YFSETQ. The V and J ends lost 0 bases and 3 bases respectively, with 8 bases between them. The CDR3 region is CASSLGQWTDTQYF. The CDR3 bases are TGCGCCAGCAGCTTGGGACAGTGGACAGATACGCAGTATTTT.

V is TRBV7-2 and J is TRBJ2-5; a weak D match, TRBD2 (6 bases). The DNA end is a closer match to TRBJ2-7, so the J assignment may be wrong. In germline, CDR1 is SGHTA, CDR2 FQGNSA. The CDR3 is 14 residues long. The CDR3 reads CASSQSPGLGEQYF. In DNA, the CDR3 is TGTGCCAGCAGCCAATCTCCGGGACTCGGCGAGCAGTACTTC.

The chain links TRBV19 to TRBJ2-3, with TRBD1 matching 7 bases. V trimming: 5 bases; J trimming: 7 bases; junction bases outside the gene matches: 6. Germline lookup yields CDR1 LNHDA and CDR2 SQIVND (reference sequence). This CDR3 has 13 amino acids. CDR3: CASSSTGANTQYF. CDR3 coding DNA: TGTGCCAGTAGTTCCACAGGGGCCAATACGCAGTATTTT.

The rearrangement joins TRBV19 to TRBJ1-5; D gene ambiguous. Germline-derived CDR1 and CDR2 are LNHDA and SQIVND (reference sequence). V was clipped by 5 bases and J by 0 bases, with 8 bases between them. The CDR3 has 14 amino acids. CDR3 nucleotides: TGTGCCAGTAGTCTTTACAGTAGCAATCAGCCCCAGCATTTT. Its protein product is CASSLYSSNQPQHF.

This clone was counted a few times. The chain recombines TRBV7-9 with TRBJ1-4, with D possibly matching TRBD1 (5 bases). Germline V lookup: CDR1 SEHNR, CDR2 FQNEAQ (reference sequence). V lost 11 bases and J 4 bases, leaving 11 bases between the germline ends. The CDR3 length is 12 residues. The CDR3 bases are TGTGCCGGTGACAGAATTAATGAAAAACTGTTTTTT. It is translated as CAGDRINEKLFF.

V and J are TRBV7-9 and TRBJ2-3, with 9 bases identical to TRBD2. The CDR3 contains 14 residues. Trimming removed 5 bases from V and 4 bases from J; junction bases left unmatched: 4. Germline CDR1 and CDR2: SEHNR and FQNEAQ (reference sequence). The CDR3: CASSRAGGPDTQYF. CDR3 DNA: TGTGCCAGCAGCCGAGCGGGGGGCCCAGATACGCAGTATTTT.

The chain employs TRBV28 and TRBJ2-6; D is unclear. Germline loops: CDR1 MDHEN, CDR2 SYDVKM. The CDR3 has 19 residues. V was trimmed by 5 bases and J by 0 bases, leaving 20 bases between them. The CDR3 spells CASSRSASGRSSGANVLTF. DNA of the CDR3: TGTGCCAGCAGTCGGTCGGCATCAGGACGAAGCTCTGGGGCCAACGTCCTGACTTTC. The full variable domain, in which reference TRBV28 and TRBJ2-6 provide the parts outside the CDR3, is DVKVTQSSRYLVKRTGEKVFLECVQDMDHENMFWYRQDPGLGLRLIYFSYDVKMKEKGDIPEGYSVSREKKERFSLILESASTNQTSMYLCASSRSASGRSSGANVLTFGAGSRLTVL.

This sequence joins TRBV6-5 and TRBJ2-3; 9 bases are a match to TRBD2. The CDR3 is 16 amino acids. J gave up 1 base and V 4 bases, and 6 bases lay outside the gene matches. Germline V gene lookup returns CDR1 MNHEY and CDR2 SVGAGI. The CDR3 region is CASSFGASGGTDTQYF. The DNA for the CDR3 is TGTGCCAGCAGTTTTGGGGCTAGCGGGGGCACAGATACGCAGTATTTT.

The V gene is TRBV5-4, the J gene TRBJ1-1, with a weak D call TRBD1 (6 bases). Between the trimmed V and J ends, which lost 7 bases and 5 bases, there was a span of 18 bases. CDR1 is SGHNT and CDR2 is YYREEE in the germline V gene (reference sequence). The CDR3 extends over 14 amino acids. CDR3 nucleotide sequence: TGTGCCAGCCGGGGCGGGGGGCTTTCGACTGAAGCTTTCTTT. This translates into CASRGGGLSTEAFF.

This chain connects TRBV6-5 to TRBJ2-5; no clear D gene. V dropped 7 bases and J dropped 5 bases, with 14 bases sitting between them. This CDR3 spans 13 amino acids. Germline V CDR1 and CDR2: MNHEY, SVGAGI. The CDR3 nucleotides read TGTGCCAGCACCCCCTCCTACACGGAGACCCAGTACTTC. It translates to CASTPSYTETQYF.

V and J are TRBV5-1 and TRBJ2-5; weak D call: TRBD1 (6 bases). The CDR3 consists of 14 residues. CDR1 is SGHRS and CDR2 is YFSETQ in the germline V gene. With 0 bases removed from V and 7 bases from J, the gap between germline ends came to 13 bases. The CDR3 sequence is CASSLGTGLATQYF. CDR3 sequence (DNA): TGCGCCAGCAGCTTGGGCACAGGGTTGGCGACCCAGTACTTC.

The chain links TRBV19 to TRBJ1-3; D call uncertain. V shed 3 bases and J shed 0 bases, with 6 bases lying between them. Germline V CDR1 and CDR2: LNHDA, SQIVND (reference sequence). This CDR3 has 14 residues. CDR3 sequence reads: CASSMWTSGNTIYF. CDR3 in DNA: TGTGCCAGTAGTATGTGGACCTCTGGAAACACCATATATTTT.

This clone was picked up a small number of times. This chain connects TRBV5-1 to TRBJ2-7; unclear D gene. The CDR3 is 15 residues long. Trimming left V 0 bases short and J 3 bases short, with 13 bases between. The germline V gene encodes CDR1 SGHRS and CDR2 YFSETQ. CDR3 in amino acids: CASSLAPQSGYEQYF. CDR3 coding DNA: TGCGCCAGCAGCTTGGCCCCCCAGTCGGGCTACGAGCAGTACTTC.

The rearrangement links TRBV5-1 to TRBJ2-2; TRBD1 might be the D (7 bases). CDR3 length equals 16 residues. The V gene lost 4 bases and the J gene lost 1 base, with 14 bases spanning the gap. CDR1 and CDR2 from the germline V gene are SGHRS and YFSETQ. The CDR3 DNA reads TGCGCCAGCAGCGGGGGGTGGACAGGGAACACCGGGGAGCTGTTTTTT. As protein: CASSGGWTGNTGELFF.

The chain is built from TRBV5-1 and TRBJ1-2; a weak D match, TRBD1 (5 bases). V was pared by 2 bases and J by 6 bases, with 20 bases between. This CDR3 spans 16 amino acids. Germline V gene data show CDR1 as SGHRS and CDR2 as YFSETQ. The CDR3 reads CASSLSRSGTGDGYTF. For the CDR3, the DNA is TGCGCCAGCAGCTTAAGTCGGTCAGGGACGGGTGATGGCTACACCTTC.

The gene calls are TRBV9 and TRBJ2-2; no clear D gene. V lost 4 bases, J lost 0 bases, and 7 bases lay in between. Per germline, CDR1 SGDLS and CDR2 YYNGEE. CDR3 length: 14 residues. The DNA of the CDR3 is TGTGCCAGCAGCAGCAGTACGAACACCGGGGAGCTGTTTTTT. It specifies CASSSSTNTGELFF. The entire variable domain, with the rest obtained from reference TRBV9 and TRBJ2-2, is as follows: DSGVTQTPKHLITATGQRVTLRCSPRSGDLSVYWYQQSLDQGLQFLIQYYNGEERAKGNILERFSAQQFPDLHSELNLSSLELGDSALYFCASSSSTNTGELFFGEGSRLTVL.

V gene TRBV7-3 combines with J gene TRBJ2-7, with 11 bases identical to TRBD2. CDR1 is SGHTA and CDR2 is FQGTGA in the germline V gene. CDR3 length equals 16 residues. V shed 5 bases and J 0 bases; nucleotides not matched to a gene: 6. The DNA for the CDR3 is TGTGCCAGCAGCCCATCCGGGACTAGCGGCTCCTACGAGCAGTACTTC. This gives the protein CASSPSGTSGSYEQYF.

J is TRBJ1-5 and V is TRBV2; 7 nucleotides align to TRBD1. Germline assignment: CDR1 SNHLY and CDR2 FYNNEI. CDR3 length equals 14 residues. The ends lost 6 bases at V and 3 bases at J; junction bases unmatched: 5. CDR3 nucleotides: TGTGCCAGCAGACCCGGACAGGTCAATCAGCCCCAGCATTTT. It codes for CASRPGQVNQPQHF.

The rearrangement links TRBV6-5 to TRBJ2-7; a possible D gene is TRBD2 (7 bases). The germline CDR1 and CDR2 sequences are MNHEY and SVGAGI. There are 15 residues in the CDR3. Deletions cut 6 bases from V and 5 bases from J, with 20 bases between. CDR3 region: CASRGGPGRFDEQYF. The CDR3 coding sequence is TGTGCCAGCAGGGGGGGGCCAGGGAGGTTTGACGAGCAGTACTTC.

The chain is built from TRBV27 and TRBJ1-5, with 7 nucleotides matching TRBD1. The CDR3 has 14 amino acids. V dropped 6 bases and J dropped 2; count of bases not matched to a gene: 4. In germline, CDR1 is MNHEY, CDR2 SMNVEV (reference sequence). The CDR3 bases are TGTGCCAGCAGCCTAACAGGGGGCAATCAGCCCCAGCATTTT. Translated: CASSLTGGNQPQHF.